These T cell receptor beta chains were read from a single sample in a study of blood T cells in healthy people across ages. TCRdb re-analysed the 5' RACE reads in MiXCR, keeping a single row per CDR3 protein. The data show around 1,800,000 distinct CDR3 sequences, about 39% seen once. Sequencing input: blood. The receptors stem from a human donor in good health. CDR3s include the opening cysteine and the closing phenylalanine or tryptophan. Fields, in order: D gene, V gene, clone size, J gene, CDR3 DNA, CDR3 protein. The D gene is left open where the match is weak. Clone size is not always given. Where it is, it says once, few, many or a class for expanded clones.

d_gene: TRBD1
v_gene: TRBV3-1
abundance: NA
j_gene: TRBJ2-5
CDR3nt: TGTGCCAGCAGCAGCCTAGGACAGGGGCGAGAGACCCAGTACTTC
CDR3aa: CASSSLGQGRETQYF

d_gene: NA
v_gene: TRBV9
abundance: few
j_gene: TRBJ2-3
CDR3nt: TGTGCCAGCAGTGTTCGATACTACACAGATACGCAGTATTTT
CDR3aa: CASSVRYYTDTQYF

d_gene: NA
v_gene: TRBV11-2
abundance: few
j_gene: TRBJ2-1
CDR3nt: TGTGCCAGCAGCTTATTTTGGTCGGGGCAGGGGCGATGCAATGAGCAGTTCTTC
CDR3aa: CASSLFWSGQGRCNEQFF

d_gene: NA
v_gene: TRBV2
abundance: NA
j_gene: TRBJ1-4
CDR3nt: TGTGCCAGCAGGGGGAGGCGGAGCAATGAAAAACTGTTTTTT
CDR3aa: CASRGRRSNEKLFF

d_gene: TRBD2
v_gene: TRBV11-2
abundance: NA
j_gene: TRBJ2-3
CDR3nt: TGTGCCAGCAGCTTACGTCTAGCGGGAAATGGAGATACGCAGTATTTT
CDR3aa: CASSLRLAGNGDTQYF

d_gene: NA
v_gene: TRBV6-6
abundance: NA
j_gene: TRBJ2-7
CDR3nt: TGTGCCACCGAGACGACAGAATCCTACGAGCAGTACTTC
CDR3aa: CATETTESYEQYF

d_gene: NA
v_gene: TRBV5-1
abundance: many
j_gene: TRBJ2-5
CDR3nt: TGCGCCAGCAGCCCTAACACGGCGGGGTTGATTGCGACCCAGTACTTC
CDR3aa: CASSPNTAGLIATQYF

d_gene: NA
v_gene: TRBV7-9
abundance: NA
j_gene: TRBJ1-2
CDR3nt: TGTGCCAGCAGCTCCCAGAGTGAAGGCTACACCTTC
CDR3aa: CASSSQSEGYTF

d_gene: NA
v_gene: TRBV19
abundance: NA
j_gene: TRBJ2-5
CDR3nt: TGTGCCAGTGCCCCATCAGGCAGGTTGGAGGCCCAGTACTTC
CDR3aa: CASAPSGRLEAQYF

d_gene: NA
v_gene: TRBV14
abundance: NA
j_gene: TRBJ1-2
CDR3nt: TGTGCCAGCAGCCAAGGCCAGGGTTTTCCCTATGGCTACACCTTC
CDR3aa: CASSQGQGFPYGYTF

d_gene: NA
v_gene: TRBV29-1
abundance: few
j_gene: TRBJ2-3
CDR3nt: TGCAGCGTTCTCCCGCTAGTGGGGACCGATACGCAGTATTTT
CDR3aa: CSVLPLVGTDTQYF

d_gene: TRBD2
v_gene: TRBV11-2
abundance: NA
j_gene: TRBJ2-1
CDR3nt: TGTGCCAGCAGCCCAGCCCCGCGGGGGGCTTACAATGAGCAGTTCTTC
CDR3aa: CASSPAPRGAYNEQFF

d_gene: TRBD2
v_gene: TRBV6-5
abundance: NA
j_gene: TRBJ2-1
CDR3nt: TGTGCCAGCAGTTCTTGGACTAGCGGGGGAGTTGGGGATGAGCAGTTCTTC
CDR3aa: CASSSWTSGGVGDEQFF

d_gene: NA
v_gene: TRBV4-2
abundance: NA
j_gene: TRBJ1-6
CDR3nt: TGTGCCAGCAGCCAAGAGGTGAGGGATTCACCCCTCCACTTT
CDR3aa: CASSQEVRDSPLHF

d_gene: NA
v_gene: TRBV25-1
abundance: NA
j_gene: TRBJ2-7
CDR3nt: TGTGCCAGCAGTGAATCTCGACAGGTACCCTACGAGCAGTACTTC
CDR3aa: CASSESRQVPYEQYF

d_gene: NA
v_gene: TRBV18
abundance: few
j_gene: TRBJ2-5
CDR3nt: TGTGCCAGCTCACCAAAGGCCAGCAAAGAGACCCAGTACTTC
CDR3aa: CASSPKASKETQYF

d_gene: NA
v_gene: TRBV4-3
abundance: few
j_gene: TRBJ1-2
CDR3nt: TGCGCCAGCAGCCAAGATACAGGGTCCGACTATGGCTACACCTTC
CDR3aa: CASSQDTGSDYGYTF

d_gene: NA
v_gene: TRBV20-1
abundance: NA
j_gene: TRBJ1-5
CDR3nt: TGCAGTGCCACCGTCCTTGGAGTAGATAGCAATCAGCCCCAGCATTTT
CDR3aa: CSATVLGVDSNQPQHF

d_gene: NA
v_gene: TRBV10-2
abundance: NA
j_gene: TRBJ1-2
CDR3nt: TGCGCCAGCAGTACTGCCAGCCGGGACCTAAAAGATGGCTACACCTTC
CDR3aa: CASSTASRDLKDGYTF

d_gene: NA
v_gene: TRBV20-1
abundance: NA
j_gene: TRBJ2-5
CDR3nt: TGCAGTGCCGACCCCGGGACTTCGGAGACCCAGTACTTC
CDR3aa: CSADPGTSETQYF

d_gene: TRBD2
v_gene: TRBV12-3/TRBV12-4
abundance: NA
j_gene: TRBJ2-5
CDR3nt: TGTGCCAGCAGTTCCGGGGGAGGGGAAAGGACCCAGTACTTC
CDR3aa: CASSSGGGERTQYF

d_gene: NA
v_gene: TRBV12-3/TRBV12-4
abundance: NA
j_gene: TRBJ1-2
CDR3nt: TGTGCCAGCAGTTTACAGGTTACCTACTATGGCTACACCTTC
CDR3aa: CASSLQVTYYGYTF

d_gene: NA
v_gene: TRBV29-1
abundance: few
j_gene: TRBJ2-1
CDR3nt: TGCAGCGTTGATGGCTGGAGGGGGGACCTCCTTTTCAATGAGCAGTTCTTC
CDR3aa: CSVDGWRGDLLFNEQFF

d_gene: NA
v_gene: TRBV10-3
abundance: few
j_gene: TRBJ1-1
CDR3nt: TGTGCCATCAGGGGCAGTGAGGGGAAGAACACTGAAGCTTTCTTT
CDR3aa: CAIRGSEGKNTEAFF

d_gene: NA
v_gene: TRBV2
abundance: NA
j_gene: TRBJ2-6
CDR3nt: TGTGCCAGCAGTGGGTACACAGAAATGTCTCTTAGGGAGGCCAACGTCCTGACTTTC
CDR3aa: CASSGYTEMSLREANVLTF

d_gene: NA
v_gene: TRBV5-6
abundance: NA
j_gene: TRBJ2-1
CDR3nt: TGTGCCAGCAGCTTCGGCCAGACGCTCTCCTACAATGAGCAGTTCTTC
CDR3aa: CASSFGQTLSYNEQFF

d_gene: TRBD1
v_gene: TRBV4-3
abundance: NA
j_gene: TRBJ2-1
CDR3nt: TGCGCCAGCAGCCAAGAAAGTGTCCAGGGGGCATCCTACAATGAGCAGTTCTTC
CDR3aa: CASSQESVQGASYNEQFF

d_gene: NA
v_gene: TRBV20-1
abundance: few
j_gene: TRBJ1-2
CDR3nt: TGCAGTGGGGAGGAGGTGGACTATGGCTACACCTTC
CDR3aa: CSGEEVDYGYTF

d_gene: TRBD1
v_gene: TRBV5-5
abundance: NA
j_gene: TRBJ2-1
CDR3nt: TGTGCCAGCAGCGTCGGACAGGCAGATGAGCAGTTCTTC
CDR3aa: CASSVGQADEQFF

d_gene: NA
v_gene: TRBV20-1
abundance: NA
j_gene: TRBJ2-5
CDR3nt: TGCAGTGCTGCGGACTATGGGCTCTCCGAGACCCAGTACTTC
CDR3aa: CSAADYGLSETQYF

d_gene: NA
v_gene: TRBV5-1
abundance: NA
j_gene: TRBJ1-1
CDR3nt: TGCGCCAGCACGGCGTGGGGATGGGACACTGAAGCTTTCTTT
CDR3aa: CASTAWGWDTEAFF

d_gene: TRBD1
v_gene: TRBV2
abundance: NA
j_gene: TRBJ2-6
CDR3nt: TGTGCCAGCAGGAGGAATACAGGGGCTGGGGCCAACGTCCTGACTTTC
CDR3aa: CASRRNTGAGANVLTF

d_gene: NA
v_gene: TRBV12-3/TRBV12-4
abundance: few
j_gene: TRBJ1-1
CDR3nt: TGTGCCAGCAGTCATCTCCGGACGGGAACTGAAGCTTTCTTT
CDR3aa: CASSHLRTGTEAFF

d_gene: NA
v_gene: TRBV19
abundance: NA
j_gene: TRBJ1-1
CDR3nt: TGTGCCAGTAGTATCGGTCGGAACACTGAAGCTTTCTTT
CDR3aa: CASSIGRNTEAFF

d_gene: NA
v_gene: TRBV6-5
abundance: NA
j_gene: TRBJ1-2
CDR3nt: TGTGCCAGCAGGAGGACAGCGAGCCGCTATGGCTACACCTTC
CDR3aa: CASRRTASRYGYTF

d_gene: TRBD1
v_gene: TRBV5-1
abundance: NA
j_gene: TRBJ2-3
CDR3nt: TGCGCCAGCAGCCAAGGACAGGGGGCGGCAGATACGCAGTATTTT
CDR3aa: CASSQGQGAADTQYF

d_gene: TRBD1
v_gene: TRBV2
abundance: NA
j_gene: TRBJ2-7
CDR3nt: TGTGCCAGCACCCCTGGGACAGGACTCACCTACGAGCAGTACTTC
CDR3aa: CASTPGTGLTYEQYF

d_gene: NA
v_gene: TRBV29-1
abundance: NA
j_gene: TRBJ2-7
CDR3nt: TGCAGCGTTGAAGTGGGAACAAAGCAGTACTTC
CDR3aa: CSVEVGTKQYF

d_gene: NA
v_gene: TRBV5-6
abundance: NA
j_gene: TRBJ2-7
CDR3nt: TGTGCCAGCAGCTTAGGGGCGGCAGGGAGCTCCTACGAGCAGTACTTC
CDR3aa: CASSLGAAGSSYEQYF

d_gene: NA
v_gene: TRBV5-1
abundance: few
j_gene: TRBJ2-4
CDR3nt: TGCGCCAGCAGCTTGATCGTAGCGAGTGGGATAGCCAAAAACATTCAGTACTTC
CDR3aa: CASSLIVASGIAKNIQYF

d_gene: NA
v_gene: TRBV7-6
abundance: many
j_gene: TRBJ2-5
CDR3nt: TGTGCCAGCAGCCCCGCGAGAGGGGAGACCCAGTACTTC
CDR3aa: CASSPARGETQYF

d_gene: NA
v_gene: TRBV29-1
abundance: NA
j_gene: TRBJ2-2
CDR3nt: TGCAGCGCGGCAGTGAACACCGGGGAGCGGTTTTTT
CDR3aa: CSAAVNTGERFF

d_gene: NA
v_gene: TRBV7-2
abundance: NA
j_gene: TRBJ2-7
CDR3nt: TGTGCCAGCAGCTTTATGCCACAGCAAACCTACGAGCAGTACTTC
CDR3aa: CASSFMPQQTYEQYF

d_gene: TRBD1
v_gene: TRBV5-5
abundance: few
j_gene: TRBJ1-5
CDR3nt: TGTGCCAGCAGCCGGGGGACAGGGGAAAGAATTAGCAATCAGCCCCAGCATTTT
CDR3aa: CASSRGTGERISNQPQHF

d_gene: NA
v_gene: TRBV4-3
abundance: NA
j_gene: TRBJ1-4
CDR3nt: TGCGCCAGCAGCCAAGAGGGCTCAGGGAATGAAAAACTGTTTTTT
CDR3aa: CASSQEGSGNEKLFF

d_gene: NA
v_gene: TRBV7-3
abundance: NA
j_gene: TRBJ2-7
CDR3nt: TGTGCCAGCAGCCCGATCACCCTCGGCGAGCAGTACTTC
CDR3aa: CASSPITLGEQYF

d_gene: NA
v_gene: TRBV7-2
abundance: NA
j_gene: TRBJ1-5
CDR3nt: TGTGCCAGCAGCTCTATCAGTGGGGTAGGGGGGAATCAGCCTCAGCATTTT
CDR3aa: CASSSISGVGGNQPQHF

d_gene: TRBD2
v_gene: TRBV12-3/TRBV12-4
abundance: NA
j_gene: TRBJ2-5
CDR3nt: TGTGCCAGCAGTGTCGATAGCGGGGGAGCCCAAGAGACCCAGTACTTC
CDR3aa: CASSVDSGGAQETQYF

d_gene: TRBD2
v_gene: TRBV9
abundance: many
j_gene: TRBJ2-7
CDR3nt: TGTGCCAGCAGCGCGGGACTAGCGGGCTACGAGCAGTACTTC
CDR3aa: CASSAGLAGYEQYF

d_gene: TRBD1
v_gene: TRBV7-9
abundance: few
j_gene: TRBJ1-1
CDR3nt: TGTGCCAGCAGACCTGACAGGGTTCTGGCTGAAGCTTTCTTT
CDR3aa: CASRPDRVLAEAFF

d_gene: TRBD1
v_gene: TRBV15
abundance: NA
j_gene: TRBJ2-7
CDR3nt: TGTGCCACCAGCAGGGAAACAGGGGTCTACGAGCAGTACTTC
CDR3aa: CATSRETGVYEQYF

d_gene: NA
v_gene: TRBV7-2
abundance: few
j_gene: TRBJ1-5
CDR3nt: TGTGCCAGCAGCTTAATGGGGGGCAGTCCTCAGCCCCAGCATTTT
CDR3aa: CASSLMGGSPQPQHF